This is a list of T cell receptor beta chains from one sample in a study of response to subunit inactivated influenza vaccine. Each CDR3 protein gets one entry after TCRdb re-called the RT-PCR reads with MiXCR. The top ten hold about a tenth of the sample, which has around 750,000 distinct CDR3 sequences, approximately 21% seen once. The specimen comprised PBMCs from blood, sampled 5 to 6 days after vaccination. Every receptor here comes from a man in his forties or fifties who received an inactivated influenza vaccine. CDR3s include the opening cysteine and the closing phenylalanine or tryptophan. The D gene is left open where the match is weak. A row's size may be missing; if present it is once, few, many or a size class.

CDR3 length: 15
D gene: NA
clone size: few
J gene: TRBJ1-5
V gene: TRBV20-1
CDR3 protein: CSAIERGVSNQPQHF
CDR3 DNA: TGCAGTGCTATCGAAAGGGGGGTAAGCAATCAGCCCCAGCATTTT

CDR3 length: 13
D gene: NA
clone size: many
J gene: TRBJ2-7
V gene: TRBV6-6
CDR3 protein: CASSLGGKYEQYF
CDR3 DNA: TGTGCCAGCAGTTTGGGGGGAAAGTACGAGCAGTACTTC

CDR3 length: 18
D gene: NA
clone size: NA
J gene: TRBJ2-2
V gene: TRBV24-1
CDR3 protein: CATSDATGGPANTGELFF
CDR3 DNA: TGTGCCACCAGTGATGCGACAGGAGGCCCCGCGAACACCGGGGAGCTGTTTTTT

CDR3 length: 13
D gene: NA
clone size: many
J gene: TRBJ1-4
V gene: TRBV12-3/TRBV12-4
CDR3 protein: CASSLGEREKLFF
CDR3 DNA: TGTGCCAGCAGCCTTGGTGAGCGGGAAAAACTGTTTTTT

CDR3 length: 17
D gene: NA
clone size: few
J gene: TRBJ2-3
V gene: TRBV9
CDR3 protein: CASSTITGTTSTDTQYF
CDR3 DNA: TGTGCCAGCAGTACAATAACCGGGACAACAAGCACAGATACGCAGTATTTT

CDR3 length: 13
D gene: NA
clone size: once
J gene: TRBJ2-7
V gene: TRBV11-2
CDR3 protein: CASSSTPTVEQYF
CDR3 DNA: TGTGCCAGCAGCTCCACGCCTACAGTTGAGCAGTACTTC

CDR3 length: 11
D gene: NA
clone size: NA
J gene: TRBJ2-7
V gene: TRBV6-2/TRBV6-3
CDR3 protein: CASRYDYEQYF
CDR3 DNA: TGTGCCAGCAGGTACGACTACGAGCAGTACTTC

CDR3 length: 20
D gene: TRBD2
clone size: NA
J gene: TRBJ2-1
V gene: TRBV6-2/TRBV6-3
CDR3 protein: CASSPLPGLAGASSYNEQFF
CDR3 DNA: TGTGCCAGCAGTCCCCTCCCGGGACTAGCGGGAGCTAGCTCCTACAATGAGCAGTTCTTC

CDR3 length: 13
D gene: NA
clone size: few
J gene: TRBJ2-5
V gene: TRBV9
CDR3 protein: CASSVGGGETQYF
CDR3 DNA: TGTGCCAGCAGCGTAGGAGGCGGAGAGACCCAGTACTTC

CDR3 length: 12
D gene: NA
clone size: few
J gene: TRBJ1-2
V gene: TRBV25-1
CDR3 protein: CASGGPPYGYTF
CDR3 DNA: TGTGCCAGCGGCGGTCCGCCATATGGCTACACCTTC

CDR3 length: 14
D gene: NA
clone size: once
J gene: TRBJ2-7
V gene: TRBV5-1
CDR3 protein: CASSLGFNSYEQYF
CDR3 DNA: TGCGCCAGCAGCTTGGGTTTCAACTCCTACGAGCAGTACTTC

CDR3 length: 17
D gene: NA
clone size: NA
J gene: TRBJ2-3
V gene: TRBV21-1
CDR3 protein: CASSRLQQGISTDTQYF
CDR3 DNA: TGTGCCAGCAGCAGATTACAACAGGGGATCAGCACAGATACGCAGTATTTT

CDR3 length: 14
D gene: TRBD1
clone size: few
J gene: TRBJ1-1
V gene: TRBV6-5
CDR3 protein: CASSYQPGGTEAFF
CDR3 DNA: TGTGCCAGCAGTTACCAACCAGGGGGCACTGAAGCTTTCTTT

CDR3 length: 15
D gene: NA
clone size: many
J gene: TRBJ2-1
V gene: TRBV20-1
CDR3 protein: CSARDMVSSYNEQFF
CDR3 DNA: TGCAGTGCTAGAGATATGGTAAGCTCCTACAATGAGCAGTTCTTC

CDR3 length: 14
D gene: TRBD1
clone size: NA
J gene: TRBJ2-1
V gene: TRBV12-3/TRBV12-4
CDR3 protein: CASSFGDRYNEQFF
CDR3 DNA: TGTGCCAGCAGTTTTGGGGACAGGTACAATGAGCAGTTCTTC

CDR3 length: 15
D gene: TRBD2
clone size: few
J gene: TRBJ2-1
V gene: TRBV12-3/TRBV12-4
CDR3 protein: CASTPLAGGSDEQFF
CDR3 DNA: TGTGCCAGCACCCCTCTAGCGGGAGGGTCCGATGAGCAGTTCTTC

CDR3 length: 12
D gene: NA
clone size: NA
J gene: TRBJ2-5
V gene: TRBV24-1
CDR3 protein: CATSGPQETQYF
CDR3 DNA: TGTGCCACCTCGGGGCCACAAGAGACCCAGTACTTC

CDR3 length: 12
D gene: NA
clone size: NA
J gene: TRBJ2-3
V gene: TRBV7-2
CDR3 protein: CASSLGVTAQYF
CDR3 DNA: TGTGCCAGCAGCTTAGGGGTGACTGCGCAGTATTTT

CDR3 length: 14
D gene: NA
clone size: NA
J gene: TRBJ2-7
V gene: TRBV20-1
CDR3 protein: CSARSVRGSYEQYF
CDR3 DNA: TGCAGTGCTAGGTCGGTCAGGGGATCCTACGAGCAGTACTTC

CDR3 length: 13
D gene: NA
clone size: NA
J gene: TRBJ1-1
V gene: TRBV7-9
CDR3 protein: CASSPRSDTEAFF
CDR3 DNA: TGTGCCAGCAGCCCGCGGTCAGACACTGAAGCTTTCTTT

CDR3 length: 15
D gene: TRBD2
clone size: NA
J gene: TRBJ2-7
V gene: TRBV7-9
CDR3 protein: CASSVLAGGDYEQYF
CDR3 DNA: TGTGCCAGCAGTGTCCTAGCGGGGGGGGACTACGAGCAGTACTTC

CDR3 length: 15
D gene: TRBD2
clone size: few
J gene: TRBJ2-7
V gene: TRBV5-1
CDR3 protein: CASSPQPGGPYEQYF
CDR3 DNA: TGCGCCAGCAGCCCCCAACCGGGAGGGCCTTACGAGCAGTACTTC

CDR3 length: 15
D gene: NA
clone size: few
J gene: TRBJ2-2
V gene: TRBV6-5
CDR3 protein: CASSYYRGGTGELFF
CDR3 DNA: TGTGCCAGCAGTTACTACAGGGGGGGTACCGGGGAGCTGTTTTTT

CDR3 length: 16
D gene: NA
clone size: few
J gene: TRBJ2-5
V gene: TRBV9
CDR3 protein: CASSVMGAGTSETQYF
CDR3 DNA: TGTGCCAGCAGCGTCATGGGGGCAGGGACGTCGGAGACCCAGTACTTC

CDR3 length: 15
D gene: TRBD2
clone size: NA
J gene: TRBJ2-3
V gene: TRBV20-1
CDR3 protein: CSAKISGRAADTQYF
CDR3 DNA: TGCAGTGCTAAGATTAGCGGGAGGGCCGCAGATACGCAGTATTTT

CDR3 length: 16
D gene: NA
clone size: few
J gene: TRBJ2-3
V gene: TRBV5-1
CDR3 protein: CASRTWATTGTDTQYF
CDR3 DNA: TGCGCCAGCAGAACCTGGGCTACCACGGGCACAGATACGCAGTATTTT

CDR3 length: 14
D gene: NA
clone size: few
J gene: TRBJ2-7
V gene: TRBV5-1
CDR3 protein: CASSSQAGTYEQYF
CDR3 DNA: TGCGCCAGCAGCTCCCAGGCAGGCACCTACGAGCAGTACTTC

CDR3 length: 17
D gene: NA
clone size: few
J gene: TRBJ2-6
V gene: TRBV6-1
CDR3 protein: CASSDHFGDSGANVLTF
CDR3 DNA: TGTGCCAGCAGTGACCATTTTGGGGACTCTGGGGCCAACGTCCTGACTTTC

CDR3 length: 12
D gene: NA
clone size: few
J gene: TRBJ2-4
V gene: TRBV28
CDR3 protein: CASWDWENIQYF
CDR3 DNA: TGTGCCTCGTGGGACTGGGAAAACATTCAGTACTTC

CDR3 length: 15
D gene: NA
clone size: NA
J gene: TRBJ1-3
V gene: TRBV5-1
CDR3 protein: CASSQDGFSGNTIYF
CDR3 DNA: TGCGCCAGCAGTCAAGACGGATTCTCTGGAAACACCATATATTTT

CDR3 length: 14
D gene: TRBD1
clone size: few
J gene: TRBJ2-1
V gene: TRBV15
CDR3 protein: CATSRRGQPSKQFF
CDR3 DNA: TGTGCCACCAGCCGAAGGGGACAGCCCTCCAAGCAGTTCTTC

CDR3 length: 14
D gene: NA
clone size: NA
J gene: TRBJ2-3
V gene: TRBV20-1
CDR3 protein: CSASGGPRTDTQYF
CDR3 DNA: TGCAGTGCTAGCGGGGGCCCCCGCACAGATACGCAGTATTTT

CDR3 length: 15
D gene: TRBD1
clone size: NA
J gene: TRBJ2-1
V gene: TRBV11-2
CDR3 protein: CASSPPGQRYNEQFF
CDR3 DNA: TGTGCCAGCAGCCCTCCGGGACAGCGATACAATGAGCAGTTCTTC

CDR3 length: 13
D gene: NA
clone size: many
J gene: TRBJ2-7
V gene: TRBV5-1
CDR3 protein: CASSLFEGNEQYF
CDR3 DNA: TGCGCCAGCAGCTTGTTCGAGGGTAACGAGCAGTACTTC

CDR3 length: 13
D gene: NA
clone size: few
J gene: TRBJ2-7
V gene: TRBV24-1
CDR3 protein: CATSELNSYEQYF
CDR3 DNA: TGTGCCACCAGTGAGCTGAATTCCTACGAGCAGTACTTC

CDR3 length: 15
D gene: NA
clone size: few
J gene: TRBJ2-6
V gene: TRBV10-3
CDR3 protein: CAISVDHSGANVLTF
CDR3 DNA: TGTGCCATCAGTGTGGACCACTCTGGGGCCAACGTCCTGACTTTC

CDR3 length: 14
D gene: TRBD1
clone size: few
J gene: TRBJ2-7
V gene: TRBV6-2/TRBV6-3
CDR3 protein: CASSLPGQGSEQYF
CDR3 DNA: TGTGCCAGCAGTCTACCGGGACAGGGGTCCGAGCAGTACTTC

CDR3 length: 14
D gene: NA
clone size: few
J gene: TRBJ1-5
V gene: TRBV7-2
CDR3 protein: CASSLKFGNQPQHF
CDR3 DNA: TGTGCCAGCAGCTTGAAGTTCGGCAATCAGCCCCAGCATTTT

CDR3 length: 14
D gene: NA
clone size: few
J gene: TRBJ2-5
V gene: TRBV28
CDR3 protein: CASSFNAVQETQYF
CDR3 DNA: TGTGCCAGCAGTTTCAACGCTGTACAAGAGACCCAGTACTTC

CDR3 length: 16
D gene: TRBD2
clone size: NA
J gene: TRBJ2-1
V gene: TRBV2
CDR3 protein: CASSQLGLAVYNEQFF
CDR3 DNA: TGTGCCAGCAGCCAACTGGGACTAGCAGTATACAATGAGCAGTTCTTC

CDR3 length: 13
D gene: NA
clone size: NA
J gene: TRBJ2-7
V gene: TRBV7-2
CDR3 protein: CASSLRLGYEQYF
CDR3 DNA: TGTGCCAGCAGCTTACGACTAGGCTACGAGCAGTACTTC

CDR3 length: 16
D gene: TRBD2
clone size: few
J gene: TRBJ2-5
V gene: TRBV7-9
CDR3 protein: CASSTTLGGRQETQYF
CDR3 DNA: TGTGCCAGCAGCACAACCCTCGGCGGGAGGCAAGAGACCCAGTACTTC

CDR3 length: 12
D gene: NA
clone size: NA
J gene: TRBJ2-1
V gene: TRBV12-3/TRBV12-4
CDR3 protein: CASSPSPTARFF
CDR3 DNA: TGTGCCAGCAGCCCATCACCGACAGCGCGGTTCTTC

CDR3 length: 15
D gene: TRBD1
clone size: few
J gene: TRBJ1-6
V gene: TRBV12-3/TRBV12-4
CDR3 protein: CASRRDRGWASPLHF
CDR3 DNA: TGTGCCAGCAGACGTGACAGGGGCTGGGCTTCACCCCTCCACTTT

CDR3 length: 11
D gene: NA
clone size: many
J gene: TRBJ2-1
V gene: TRBV29-1
CDR3 protein: CSADAHNEQFF
CDR3 DNA: TGCAGCGCCGACGCGCACAATGAGCAGTTCTTC

CDR3 length: 18
D gene: TRBD2
clone size: NA
J gene: TRBJ2-1
V gene: TRBV6-2/TRBV6-3
CDR3 protein: CASADLAGGGSSYNEQFF
CDR3 DNA: TGTGCCAGCGCGGACCTAGCGGGGGGCGGCAGCTCCTACAATGAGCAGTTCTTC

CDR3 length: 16
D gene: NA
clone size: NA
J gene: TRBJ2-7
V gene: TRBV19
CDR3 protein: CASSMGWGVPDYEQYF
CDR3 DNA: TGTGCCAGTAGTATGGGATGGGGGGTTCCGGACTACGAGCAGTACTTC

CDR3 length: 14
D gene: NA
clone size: few
J gene: TRBJ2-7
V gene: TRBV5-1
CDR3 protein: CASSLETSSYEQYF
CDR3 DNA: TGCGCCAGCAGCTTGGAAACTAGCTCCTACGAGCAGTACTTC

CDR3 length: 16
D gene: NA
clone size: few
J gene: TRBJ1-2
V gene: TRBV12-3/TRBV12-4
CDR3 protein: CASSLPAGGGNYGYTF
CDR3 DNA: TGTGCCAGCAGTTTACCCGCCGGGGGTGGGAACTATGGCTACACCTTC

CDR3 length: 16
D gene: TRBD1
clone size: few
J gene: TRBJ1-4
V gene: TRBV4-2
CDR3 protein: CASSAGPGQRGEKLFF
CDR3 DNA: TGTGCCAGCAGCGCGGGTCCGGGACAGCGAGGGGAAAAACTGTTTTTT

CDR3 length: 13
D gene: NA
clone size: NA
J gene: TRBJ1-2
V gene: TRBV12-3/TRBV12-4
CDR3 protein: CASSLGWGDGYTF
CDR3 DNA: TGTGCCAGCAGTCTAGGGTGGGGTGATGGCTACACCTTC

CDR3 length: 14
D gene: NA
clone size: few
J gene: TRBJ2-1
V gene: TRBV5-6
CDR3 protein: CASSLVGNYNEQFF
CDR3 DNA: TGTGCCAGCAGCTTGGTGGGTAACTACAATGAGCAGTTCTTC

CDR3 length: 15
D gene: TRBD2
clone size: NA
J gene: TRBJ2-7
V gene: TRBV6-1
CDR3 protein: CASSEESGSWYEQYF
CDR3 DNA: TGTGCCAGCAGTGAAGAGAGCGGGAGCTGGTACGAGCAGTACTTC

CDR3 length: 16
D gene: TRBD2
clone size: NA
J gene: TRBJ2-7
V gene: TRBV7-2
CDR3 protein: CASSPQTSGGWGEQYF
CDR3 DNA: TGTGCCAGCAGCCCGCAGACTAGCGGGGGTTGGGGCGAGCAGTACTTC

CDR3 length: 14
D gene: TRBD1
clone size: few
J gene: TRBJ2-4
V gene: TRBV3-1
CDR3 protein: CASKEQGGGNIQYF
CDR3 DNA: TGTGCCAGCAAGGAACAGGGGGGCGGAAACATTCAGTACTTC

CDR3 length: 13
D gene: NA
clone size: NA
J gene: TRBJ2-7
V gene: TRBV29-1
CDR3 protein: CSVGRRGNYEQYF
CDR3 DNA: TGCAGCGTGGGAAGGCGGGGAAACTACGAGCAGTACTTC

CDR3 length: 14
D gene: NA
clone size: NA
J gene: TRBJ2-1
V gene: TRBV28
CDR3 protein: CASSFVRAYNEQFF
CDR3 DNA: TGTGCCAGCAGTTTTGTTAGGGCGTACAATGAGCAGTTCTTC